Each of the 26 T cell receptor beta chains below was sequenced from the same sample in a study of blood T cells in healthy people across ages. Through a sample-barcoded 5' primer and a J-beta primer mix, a second PCR was run for 7 to 11 cycles. TCRdb reprocessed the 5' RACE reads with MiXCR, giving one entry per CDR3 protein. The top ten hold more than 2% of the sample, which has about 1.8 million distinct CDR3 sequences, about 50% seen once. Source material: blood. Every receptor here comes from a woman between 35 and 50 years old in good health.

This clonotype appeared a few times. The chain couples TRBV12-3 or TRBV12-4 to TRBJ1-5; D perhaps matches TRBD1 (6 bases). This CDR3 has 15 residues. V was shortened by 1 base and J by 7 bases, with 14 bases between the two germline ends. CDR3: CASSLGGTFNQPQHF. The DNA of the CDR3 is TGTGCCAGCAGTTTAGGAGGGACATTCAACCAGCCCCAGCATTTT.

The chain employs TRBV6-2 or TRBV6-3 and TRBJ1-4; weak D call: TRBD1 (6 bases). V lost 11 bases and J lost 4, with 17 bases in between. Germline V CDR1 and CDR2: MNHEY, SVGEGT. The CDR3 has 14 amino acids. The CDR3 sequence is CASAAGHYNEKLFF. Written as DNA, the CDR3 is TGTGCCTCCGCGGCGGGACACTATAATGAAAAACTGTTTTTT.

This clonotype was counted between two and nine times. The chain's CDR3 is CASSDVGLAGNNEQFF. In DNA, the CDR3 is TGTGCCAGCAGTGATGTGGGACTAGCGGGTAACAATGAGCAGTTCTTC. The genes are TRBV25-1 and TRBJ2-1, with 12 bases that match TRBD2. The germline V gene has CDR1 MGHDK and CDR2 SYGVNS. The trim removed 3 bases at V and 5 bases at J, leaving 5 bases unmatched. The CDR3 sequence is 16 residues long.

The chain uses TRBV25-1 and TRBJ2-3, with 15 bases fitting TRBD2. V lost 6 bases to trimming and J lost 2 bases; unmatched junction nucleotides: 9. CDR3 length equals 18 residues. Germline CDR1 reads MGHDK; CDR2 reads SYGVNS. CDR3 coding DNA: TGTGCCAGCAGCTCCTACGGGACTAGCGGGGGGAACACAGATACGCAGTATTTT. This gives the protein CASSSYGTSGGNTDTQYF.

The count of this clonotype is one. The V call is TRBV4-3, the J call TRBJ1-2; the match to TRBD1 covers 7 bases. The CDR3 runs to 16 residues. V shed 1 base, J shed 3 bases, and the junction held 8 bases outside the gene matches. Germline values: CDR1 LGHNA, CDR2 YSLEER. CDR3 sequence reads: CASSQADRSSYYGYTF. CDR3 coding DNA: TGCGCCAGCAGCCAAGCGGACAGGTCCTCCTACTATGGCTACACCTTC.

The J gene is TRBJ1-2, the V gene TRBV5-5; perhaps TRBD1 as D (5 bases). Germline-derived CDR1 and CDR2 are SGHKS and YYEKEE (reference sequence). V lost 4 bases and J lost 0, with 13 bases in between. The CDR3 extends over 15 amino acids. This CDR3 reads CASSPRQLANYGYTF. The CDR3 nucleotides read TGTGCCAGCAGCCCCCGACAGCTAGCTAACTATGGCTACACCTTC.

The rearrangement uses TRBV5-1 and TRBJ2-3; maybe TRBD2 (5 bases). The CDR3 covers 15 residues. The germline gives CDR1 SGHRS, CDR2 YFSETQ. Trimming pared 4 bases from V and 0 bases from J, leaving 12 bases between. The CDR3 bases are TGCGCCAGCAGCGATCCAAGGACTAGCACAGATACGCAGTATTTT. It yields the protein CASSDPRTSTDTQYF.

The chain carries TRBV7-9 and TRBJ1-2; D perhaps matches TRBD1 (5 bases). The V gene lost 3 bases and the J gene lost 2 bases, with 13 bases spanning the gap. Germline V gene sequence: CDR1 SEHNR, CDR2 FQNEAQ (reference sequence). The CDR3 contains 15 residues. The CDR3: CASSLPGTGNYGYTF. The CDR3 nucleotides are TGTGCCAGCAGCTTGCCCGGGACGGGAAACTATGGCTACACCTTC.

The rearrangement links TRBV27 to TRBJ1-2; no clear D. The CDR3 is made up of 15 amino acids. Trimming stripped 5 bases from V and 6 bases from J, with 19 bases between. Per the germline V gene, CDR1 is MNHEY and CDR2 is SMNVEV (reference sequence). The CDR3 region is CASSRPGPSGDGYTF. In nucleotides, the CDR3 is TGTGCCAGCAGTCGACCTGGACCGAGTGGAGATGGCTACACCTTC.

Here the CDR3 DNA reads TGTGCCAGTAGTATGGACAGTCAAGAGACCCAGTACTTC. As protein: CASSMDSQETQYF. The chain is built from TRBV19 and TRBJ2-5, with TRBD1 as a possible D gene (6 bases). The germline V gene encodes CDR1 LNHDA and CDR2 SQIVND (reference sequence). The CDR3 is 13 amino acids. Trimming pared 3 bases from V and 2 bases from J, leaving 7 bases between.

The chain carries TRBV7-8 and TRBJ1-5; possible D gene TRBD1, 6 bases. Germline lookup yields CDR1 SGHVS and CDR2 FQNEAQ. Trimming pared 1 base from V and 2 bases from J, leaving 15 bases between. The CDR3 spans 17 residues. CDR3 sequence reads: CASSLVGGPSGNQPQHF. DNA of the CDR3: TGTGCCAGCAGCTTAGTTGGGGGGCCAAGCGGCAATCAGCCCCAGCATTTT. Together with reference TRBV7-8 and TRBJ1-5, the CDR3 gives the full variable domain: GAGVSQSPRYKVAKRGQDVALRCDPISGHVSLFWYQQALGQGPEFLTYFQNEAQLDKSGLPSDRFFAERPEGSVSTLKIQRTQQEDSAVYLCASSLVGGPSGNQPQHFGDGTRLSIL.

V is TRBV21-1 and J is TRBJ1-5. TRBV21-1 is described as a pseudogene. The CDR3 spans 16 residues. The CDR3 sequence: CASSKAPQDRDQPQHF. CDR3 DNA: TGTGCCAGCAGCAAAGCGCCCCAGGATAGGGATCAGCCCCAGCATTTT.

The chain combines TRBV6-2 or TRBV6-3 with TRBJ2-1, with TRBD1 as a possible D gene (8 bases). There are 14 residues in the CDR3. CDR1 is MNHEY and CDR2 is SVGEGT in the germline V gene. Trimming removed 10 bases from V and 1 base from J, with 14 bases in between. The CDR3 DNA is TGTGCCATACAGGGGGGGCAGTCCTACAATGAGCAGTTCTTC. Its protein is CAIQGGQSYNEQFF.

This clonotype was counted a single time. For the CDR3, the DNA is TGCGCCAGCAGCCAAGGAGTAGCGGTCTCCTACGAGCAGTACTTC. This translates into CASSQGVAVSYEQYF. V gene TRBV4-3 combines with J gene TRBJ2-7; D perhaps matches TRBD2 (6 bases). From germline, CDR1 is LGHNA and CDR2 YSLEER. V was shortened by 1 base and J by 0 bases, with 10 bases between the two germline ends. The CDR3 contains 15 residues.

The chain couples TRBV7-8 to TRBJ2-1, with 9 bases identical to TRBD1. The trim removed 1 base at V and 9 bases at J, leaving 4 bases unmatched. This CDR3 spans 14 amino acids. CDR1 is SGHVS and CDR2 is FQNEAQ in the germline V gene. The chain's CDR3 is CASSLVQGAGEQFF. The DNA of the CDR3 is TGTGCCAGCAGCTTAGTACAGGGGGCAGGTGAGCAGTTCTTC.

The rearrangement links TRBV20-1 to TRBJ2-1; 8 nucleotides agree with TRBD2. V lost 5 bases and J lost 1; bases outside the gene matches: 10. This CDR3 is built from 16 residues. In germline, CDR1 is DFQATT, CDR2 SNEGSKA (reference sequence). CDR3: CSASPGGGPSYNEQFF. In nucleotides, the CDR3 is TGCAGTGCTTCTCCTGGCGGGGGGCCGTCCTACAATGAGCAGTTCTTC.

Written as DNA, the CDR3 is TGCAGTGCTAGTGACAGGTTCACAGATACGCAGTATTTT. Protein sequence: CSASDRFTDTQYF. The rearrangement uses TRBV20-1 and TRBJ2-3; TRBD1 is a possible D gene (6 bases). V lost 3 bases to trimming and J lost 2 bases, with 9 bases between them. This CDR3 spans 13 amino acids. Germline CDR1 DFQATT, CDR2 SNEGSKA (reference sequence).

V is TRBV27 and J is TRBJ2-7; D is possibly TRBD2 (5 bases). Germline CDR1 MNHEY, CDR2 SMNVEV (reference sequence). V was trimmed by 3 bases and J by 7 bases, leaving 16 bases between them. This CDR3 region has 14 residues. The CDR3 sequence is CASSFYGNSNEQYF. CDR3 nucleotide sequence: TGTGCCAGCAGTTTTTACGGGAACAGCAATGAGCAGTACTTC.

The rearrangement joins TRBV6-2 or TRBV6-3 to TRBJ2-7; 9 bases match TRBD1. The CDR3 is 15 residues long. Germline assignment: CDR1 MNHEY and CDR2 SVGEGT. V trimming: 5 bases; J trimming: 2 bases; junction bases outside the gene matches: 7. The CDR3 DNA reads TGTGCCAGCAGTCAACAGGGGGCGAAGACCTACGAGCAGTACTTC. Encoded protein: CASSQQGAKTYEQYF.

Comments on this clonotype: A junction boundary mismatches the germline segment, possibly from a read error. This chain connects TRBV29-1 to TRBJ2-3, with a tentative D call TRBD1 (7 bases). CDR3 length: 13 amino acids. CDR1 is SQVTM and CDR2 is ANQGSEA in the germline V gene. DNA of the CDR3: TGCAGCGCGCGGGACAGTGGTACAGATGCGCAGTATTTT. It specifies CSARDSGTDAQYF.

This clonotype was observed a few times. The J gene is TRBJ2-3, the V gene TRBV4-3; the D gene is possibly TRBD1 (5 bases). The CDR3 covers 16 residues. The V end lost 0 bases, the J end lost 1 base, and 11 bases lay between the germline ends. Germline assignment: CDR1 LGHNA and CDR2 YSLEER. Written as DNA, the CDR3 is TGCGCCAGCAGCCAAGAACCTACGACAGGCACAGATACGCAGTATTTT. This codes for CASSQEPTTGTDTQYF.

This chain joins TRBV5-1 and TRBJ2-1; 10 bases align to TRBD2. The CDR3 sequence is 16 residues long. The junction had 12 bases not matched to a gene; V was cut back by 4 bases and J by 8 bases. The germline V gene has CDR1 SGHRS and CDR2 YFSETQ. The CDR3 here is CASSVPTSGVVDEQFF. In DNA form, the CDR3 reads TGCGCCAGCAGCGTGCCTACTAGCGGGGTTGTAGATGAGCAGTTCTTC.

The chain is built from TRBV7-9 and TRBJ1-2, with no clear D. Germline V gene sequence: CDR1 SEHNR, CDR2 FQNEAQ (reference sequence). V was cut by 6 bases and J by 4 bases, with 12 bases left in between. The CDR3 spans 13 residues. The CDR3 DNA sequence: TGTGCCAGCAGGGGCGAGTACGTCTATGGCTACACCTTC. Translated, it gives CASRGEYVYGYTF.

The chain employs TRBV7-8 and TRBJ2-1; D uncertain. The CDR3 has 14 amino acids. Germline values: CDR1 SGHVS, CDR2 FQNEAQ. Trimming stripped 5 bases from V and 4 bases from J, with 12 bases between. The CDR3 nucleotides read TGTGCCAGCAGCCTCCTGGAGACTTACAATGAGCAGTTCTTC. Protein sequence: CASSLLETYNEQFF.

In this sample, this clonotype turned up a few times. The gene calls are TRBV20-1 and TRBJ1-4; the match to TRBD1 covers 9 bases. Losses at the gene ends were 3 bases for V and 6 bases for J; bases not matched to a gene: 2. The CDR3 has 13 residues. CDR1 is DFQATT, CDR2 SNEGSKA, per germline (reference sequence). The CDR3 DNA sequence: TGCAGTGCTAGCCGACAGGGGGATGAAAAACTGTTTTTT. This translates into CSASRQGDEKLFF.

This clonotype turned up a few times. The chain joins TRBV4-3 to TRBJ1-2; 12 positions match TRBD1. V gave up 3 bases and J gave up 4 bases; unmatched junction bases: 3. The V gene's germline CDR1 is LGHNA and CDR2 YSLEER. The CDR3 consists of 15 residues. CDR3 loop: CASSHGTGGVYGYTF. As DNA, the CDR3 is TGCGCCAGCAGCCACGGGACAGGGGGCGTCTATGGCTACACCTTC.